The sequence of this TCR beta chain was determined in a study of OX40 agonist ivuxolimab in advanced cancers. Across the study: Three patients, one with hepatocellular carcinoma and two with cutaneous melanoma, achieved partial responses.

Points from the study as a whole: Researchers report that CD8+ T cells had, on average, more expanded clones than CD4+. Circulating CD4+ and CD8+ T cells showed clonal expansion by week 6 at 0.1 to 3.0 mg/kg.

The data were produced by immunoSEQ multiplex PCR, yet TCRdb's version contains in-frame clones alone and is incomplete. The sample contains fewer than 80,000 clones, around four fifths of which appear only once. Trimming at V came to 1 base and at J to 3 bases, leaving 0 bases not matched to a gene. CDR3 size: 12 residues. CDR1 is GTSNPN, CDR2 SVGIG, per germline (reference sequence). This clone was detected a few times. What it recognizes is unknown. Within the sample, other DNA sequences also encode this same CDR3. The receptor was derived from an adult with an advanced solid tumor such as melanoma, head and neck, liver or kidney cancer. Material: CD4+ or CD8+ T cells sorted from blood, obtained in a trial of the OX40 agonist ivuxolimab. The genes are TRBV30 and TRBJ2-7; TRBD1 matches 7 bases. Here the CDR3 reads CAWSGQGYEQYF. For the CDR3, the DNA is TGTGCCTGGAGTGGACAGGGCTACGAGCAGTACTTC.